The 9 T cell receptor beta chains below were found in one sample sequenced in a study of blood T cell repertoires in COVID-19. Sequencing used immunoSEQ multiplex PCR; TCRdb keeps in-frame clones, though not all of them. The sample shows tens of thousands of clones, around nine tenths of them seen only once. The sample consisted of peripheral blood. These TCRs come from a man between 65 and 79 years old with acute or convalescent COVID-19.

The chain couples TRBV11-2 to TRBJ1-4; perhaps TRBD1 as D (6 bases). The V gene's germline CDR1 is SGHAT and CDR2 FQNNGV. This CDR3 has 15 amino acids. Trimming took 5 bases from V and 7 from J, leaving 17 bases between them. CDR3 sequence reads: CASSPGQFVGEKLFF. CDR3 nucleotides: TGTGCCAGCAGCCCCGGACAGTTTGTTGGTGAAAAACTGTTTTTT.

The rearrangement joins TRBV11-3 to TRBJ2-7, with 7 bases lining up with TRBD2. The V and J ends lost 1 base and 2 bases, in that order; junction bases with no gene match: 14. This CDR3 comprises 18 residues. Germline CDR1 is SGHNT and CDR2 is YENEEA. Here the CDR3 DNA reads TGTGCCAGCAGCTTAGGCCCTGGACTAGGAGGTGGGGCCTACGAGCAGTACTTC. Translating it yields CASSLGPGLGGGAYEQYF.

The CDR3 DNA sequence: TGTGCCAGCAGTTCCAGACTGAATTACGAGCAGTACTTC. It codes for CASSSRLNYEQYF. This chain uses TRBV28 with TRBJ2-7; D ambiguous. CDR1 and CDR2 (germline): MDHEN, SYDVKM. This CDR3 has 13 amino acids. V lost 4 bases and J lost 4, with 11 bases in between.

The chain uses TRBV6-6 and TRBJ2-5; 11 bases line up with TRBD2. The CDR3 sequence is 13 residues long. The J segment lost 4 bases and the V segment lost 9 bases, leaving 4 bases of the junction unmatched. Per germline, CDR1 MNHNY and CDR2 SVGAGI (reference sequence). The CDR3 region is CASASGGRETQYF. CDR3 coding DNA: TGTGCCAGTGCTAGCGGGGGGCGAGAGACCCAGTACTTC.

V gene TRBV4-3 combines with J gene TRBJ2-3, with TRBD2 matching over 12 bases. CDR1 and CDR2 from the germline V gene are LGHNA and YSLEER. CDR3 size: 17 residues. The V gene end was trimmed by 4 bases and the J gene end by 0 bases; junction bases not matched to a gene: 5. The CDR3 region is CASSPFTSGGSTDTQYF. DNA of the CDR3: TGCGCCAGCAGCCCCTTCACTAGCGGGGGGAGCACAGATACGCAGTATTTT.

DNA for the CDR3: TGTGCCAGCAGCTTGACACCTAACTATGGCTACACCTTC. Protein: CASSLTPNYGYTF. The chain uses TRBV5-5 and TRBJ1-2; D is uncertain. Trimming removed 1 base at V and 0 bases at J, with 4 bases between. Germline CDR1 SGHKS, CDR2 YYEKEE (reference sequence). This CDR3 comprises 13 residues.

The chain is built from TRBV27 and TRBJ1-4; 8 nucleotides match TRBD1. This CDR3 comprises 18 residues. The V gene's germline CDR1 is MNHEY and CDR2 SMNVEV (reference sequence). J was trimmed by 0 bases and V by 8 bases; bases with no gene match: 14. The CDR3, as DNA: TGTGCCAGCCGAGGGGGTCCAGGGGGCTTTGCAACTAATGAAAAACTGTTTTTT. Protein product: CASRGGPGGFATNEKLFF.

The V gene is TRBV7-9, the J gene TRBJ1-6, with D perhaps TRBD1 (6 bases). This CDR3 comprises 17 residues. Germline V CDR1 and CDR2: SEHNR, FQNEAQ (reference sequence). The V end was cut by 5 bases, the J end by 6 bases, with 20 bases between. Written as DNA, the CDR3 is TGTGCCAGCAGCACCGGGACACCTCCTGGGCCTAATTCACCCCTCCACTTT. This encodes CASSTGTPPGPNSPLHF.

The CDR3 loop is CASSLTGGRTEAFF. The DNA of the CDR3 is TGTGCCAGCAGTTTGACAGGGGGGAGGACTGAAGCTTTCTTT. The J gene is TRBJ1-1, the V gene TRBV6-9, with 9 bases fitting TRBD1. The CDR3 has 14 residues. The V and J ends lost 4 bases and 5 bases, in that order; junction bases with no gene match: 5. Germline V CDR1 and CDR2: MNHGY, SVAAGI.